This is a list of T cell receptor beta chains from one sample in a study of cytomegalovirus exposure and HLA in healthy donors. TCRdb's table, derived via immunoSEQ multiplex PCR, lists solely in-frame clones and lacks some. The data hold 180,000 or so clones, with around 85% observed a single time. Specimen: PBMCs. These receptors originate from a man between 18 and 29 years old in good health and CMV-seropositive. Each CDR3 is given with its conserved first and last residue. Each record gives: CDR3 DNA, CDR3 protein, J gene, clone size, V gene, D gene. D genes are given only for firm matches. Clone size is not always given. Where it is, it says once, few, many or a class for expanded clones.

TGTGCCAGCAGACCCAGGGGGGTAGGCTATGGCTACACCTTC	CASRPRGVGYGYTF	TRBJ1-2	NA	TRBV6-4	TRBD1
TGTGCCAGCAGCCTTCGTAGGGCAGGGGCCGTATGGGGGTTGTACACTGAAGCTTTCTTT	CASSLRRAGAVWGLYTEAFF	TRBJ1-1	NA	TRBV27	NA
TGCGCCAGCAGTCAATCGGTCCGGACAGGGGGGACGGGGGAGACCCAGTACTTC	CASSQSVRTGGTGETQYF	TRBJ2-5	NA	TRBV23-1	TRBD1
TGTGCCAGCAGCTTATCCGGGGTTGAGCAGTTCTTC	CASSLSGVEQFF	TRBJ2-1	NA	TRBV7-9	NA
TGTGCCAGCAGTTGGACAGGGTCCCATCAGCCCCAGCATTTT	CASSWTGSHQPQHF	TRBJ1-5	NA	TRBV27	TRBD1
TGTGCCATCAGTGAGAGAGGCGGGGGGCATCCTATGGATGAGCAGTTCTTC	CAISERGGGHPMDEQFF	TRBJ2-1	NA	TRBV10-3	TRBD2
TGCAGCGTCCTACAGTCAAATCAGCCCCAGCATTTT	CSVLQSNQPQHF	TRBJ1-5	NA	TRBV29-1	NA
TGCGCCAGCAGCCTTACTTTAGCGGGAACAGATACGCAGTATTTT	CASSLTLAGTDTQYF	TRBJ2-3	NA	TRBV4-3	TRBD2
TGTGCTAGCAGCTTGGAATGGAGTGGTAGCTTGAACACCGGGGAGCTGTTTTTT	CASSLEWSGSLNTGELFF	TRBJ2-2	few	TRBV7-7	NA
TGTGCCTGGTGGAGAGGGCGTCAGTATTTT	CAWWRGRQYF	TRBJ2-3	NA	TRBV30	NA
TGCGCCAGCAGCACGCAGGGTAATTTAGGCGAGCAGTACTTC	CASSTQGNLGEQYF	TRBJ2-7	NA	TRBV5-1	NA
TGTGCCAGCGGCTTACTAGCCGGGTCCACAGATACGCAGTATTTT	CASGLLAGSTDTQYF	TRBJ2-3	NA	TRBV7-9	NA
TGTGCCAGCAGTTCAACTGAACAGGGGCCCTACGAGCAGTACTTC	CASSSTEQGPYEQYF	TRBJ2-7	NA	TRBV27	TRBD1
TGTGCCAGTAGTATTGGGACAGGGATCTTGAACACTGAAGCTTTCTTT	CASSIGTGILNTEAFF	TRBJ1-1	NA	TRBV19	TRBD1